The source of this T cell receptor (beta chain) is a study of blood T cell repertoires in COVID-19. About the research overall: Sites in the United States, Italy and Spain provided acute and convalescent COVID-19 samples. The cDNA or gDNA used as material had been derived from T cells, B-cell-depleted T cells, or PBMCs.

The germline V gene encodes CDR1 SGHNT and CDR2 YYREEE (reference sequence). V was clipped by 4 bases and J by 4 bases, with 21 bases between them. The CDR3 covers 16 residues. The authors' processing: Researchers report that nucleated cell counts were estimated from reference gene primer amplification. Assay: immunoSEQ multiplex PCR; the TCRdb copy retains only in-frame clones and omits some. V, J and clone size were drawn from that table, and D and trimming were deduced from the DNA. The table includes 100,000 to 150,000 clones, approximately 81% detected once. This sequence originates from a woman aged 45-65 years with acute or convalescent COVID-19. Sequences were obtained from peripheral blood. This chain joins TRBV5-4 and TRBJ2-7; possible D gene TRBD1, 6 bases. This CDR3 is CASSPAQGTQQYEQYF. DNA for the CDR3: TGTGCCAGCAGCCCAGCCCAGGGGACGCAACAATACGAGCAGTACTTC.